This TCR beta chain was sequenced in a study of cytomegalovirus exposure and HLA in healthy donors. General study findings and limits: Per a prior analysis, the majority of TCR beta V segments were productive roughly 87% or roughly 30% of the time.

Vbeta (60) and Jbeta (13) primers were used in the PCR. Profiling relied on immunoSEQ multiplex PCR, and the TCRdb table lists in-frame clones only, not all of them. The profile shows about 140,000 clones, 77% of them singletons. V shed 6 bases, J shed 1 base, and the junction held 7 bases outside the gene matches. Germline V lookup: CDR1 MNHEY, CDR2 SMNVEV (reference sequence). This CDR3 contains 15 residues. A remark on this clone: Its specificity is not known. The sample carries other DNA sequences with the same CDR3.

This chain uses TRBV27 with TRBJ2-5; 8 bases fit TRBD2. This receptor was taken from a female donor in good health and CMV-seronegative. Material: PBMCs. The CDR3 coding sequence is TGTGCCAGCAGCCCCTCGCGGGGGGCCCAAGAGACCCAGTACTTC. It is translated as CASSPSRGAQETQYF.